The 16 T cell receptor beta chains below were found in one sample sequenced in a study of regulatory T cells in long-lasting Graves disease. According to the study, TCR beta libraries were built with iRepertoire HTBI primers and CDR3-region Arm-PCR. Via MiXCR, TCRdb re-called the multiplex PCR reads, giving one row per CDR3 protein. Here the sample spans 350,000 to 400,000 distinct CDR3 sequences, about 17% being singletons. The time point: newly diagnosed GD, antithyroid drugs for less than 3 months. Scientists built the TCR library using RNA that was extracted from PBMCs. In addition, the sample was reused for a study of T cells in Graves' hyperthyroidism and ophthalmopathy.

The input for sequencing was peripheral blood mononuclear cells (PBMCs), taken at new diagnosis, from a patient treated with antithyroid drugs. The receptors were sampled from a woman younger than 35 with Graves disease.

The chain carries TRBV5-6 and TRBJ1-2; D is undetermined. CDR1 is SGHDT and CDR2 is YYEEEE in the germline V gene. V was pared by 2 bases and J by 7 bases, with 9 bases between. CDR3 length: 12 amino acids. The CDR3 protein is CASSFSVSGYTF. CDR3 nucleotides: TGTGCCAGCAGCTTTTCGGTTTCTGGCTACACCTTC.

The chain recombines TRBV12-3 or TRBV12-4 with TRBJ2-2, with D possibly called TRBD1 or TRBD2 (5 bases each). V was pared by 8 bases and J by 7 bases, with 14 bases between. The CDR3 consists of 13 residues. The CDR3 loop reads CASGTDLGGELFF. Here the CDR3 DNA reads TGTGCCAGCGGGACGGATCTGGGCGGGGAGCTGTTTTTT.

The V call is TRBV19, the J call TRBJ2-1; TRBD2 agrees at 10 bases. CDR1 is LNHDA and CDR2 is SQIVND in the germline V gene (reference sequence). The CDR3 length is 16 residues. Trimming at V came to 9 bases and at J to 7 bases, leaving 15 bases not matched to a gene. The CDR3 here is CASTNILAGGGNEQFF. CDR3 bases: TGTGCCAGCACAAACATTTTAGCGGGGGGAGGGAATGAGCAGTTCTTC. The complete variable domain, with remaining parts taken from reference TRBV19 and TRBJ2-1, reads DGGITQSPKYLFRKEGQNVTLSCEQNLNHDAMYWYRQDPGQGLRLIYYSQIVNDFQKGDIAEGYSVSREKKESFPLTVTSAQKNPTAFYLCASTNILAGGGNEQFFGPGTRLTVL.

Regarding this clonotype: This is likely a read error, given that the CDR3 carries no conserved phenylalanine or tryptophan at its end. The chain has TRBV7-2 and TRBJ2-5; 8 nucleotides match TRBD2. Germline V gene data show CDR1 as SGHTA and CDR2 as FQGNSA. J lost 1 base, V lost 1 base, and 17 bases had no gene match. The CDR3 consists of 20 residues. The CDR3 loop reads CASSLVGPGVGGGLQETQYL. In DNA form, the CDR3 reads TGTGCCAGCAGCTTAGTTGGTCCCGGGGTGGGCGGGGGGCTCCAAGAGACCCAGTACTTG.

This clonotype was seen only a few times. The rearrangement links TRBV2 to TRBJ1-6; D gene uncertain. V gave up 1 base and J gave up 0 bases, with 10 bases separating them. Germline loops: CDR1 SNHLY, CDR2 FYNNEI. This CDR3 comprises 17 residues. The CDR3 loop is CASSEDGGGSYNSPLHF. The DNA of the CDR3 is TGTGCCAGCAGTGAAGATGGCGGCGGCTCCTATAATTCACCCCTCCACTTT.

Worth noting for this clonotype: This sequence may be a read error, since a much larger clone differs from it by one base. The chain links TRBV29-1 to TRBJ2-7; 11 bases map to TRBD1. The CDR3 runs 13 residues. CDR1 is SQVTM and CDR2 is ANQGSEA in the germline V gene. The CDR3 loop is CSAGQGASCEQYF. CDR3 DNA sequence: TGCAGCGCAGGACAGGGGGCTTCCTGCGAGCAGTACTTC.

The V call is TRBV4-1, the J call TRBJ2-7; maybe TRBD1 (5 bases). Germline-derived CDR1 and CDR2 are MGHRA and YSYEKL. V shed 0 bases and J shed 6 bases, with 15 bases lying between them. This CDR3 is built from 15 residues. The chain's CDR3 is CASSQDRVKYGEQYF. The CDR3 DNA follows: TGCGCCAGCAGCCAAGACAGGGTAAAGTATGGCGAGCAGTACTTC.

V usage is TRBV28 and J usage is TRBJ2-3, with 8 bases aligning to TRBD1. V dropped 1 base and J dropped 4; count of bases not matched to a gene: 10. The CDR3 covers 17 residues. Germline V gene data show CDR1 as MDHEN and CDR2 as SYDVKM. The CDR3 DNA is TGTGCCAGCAGTTTATTGTCCGGGACAGGCGGTTCAGATACGCAGTATTTT. Its protein is CASSLLSGTGGSDTQYF. The whole variable domain, filled in from reference TRBV28 and TRBJ2-3, reads DVKVTQSSRYLVKRTGEKVFLECVQDMDHENMFWYRQDPGLGLRLIYFSYDVKMKEKGDIPEGYSVSREKKERFSLILESASTNQTSMYLCASSLLSGTGGSDTQYFGPGTRLTVL.

This clonotype was recorded many times. The chain links TRBV5-1 to TRBJ2-1; 14 bases agree with TRBD2. Trimming took 2 bases from V and 8 from J; bases not matched to a gene: 9. CDR1 and CDR2 (germline): SGHRS, YFSETQ. The CDR3 covers 17 residues. CDR3 residues: CASSFAGTSGRWDEQFF. CDR3 sequence (DNA): TGCGCCAGCAGCTTCGCCGGGACTAGCGGGAGATGGGATGAGCAGTTCTTC.

In this sample, this clonotype turned up many times. The chain couples TRBV7-9 to TRBJ2-7; perhaps TRBD1 as D (6 bases). Germline CDR1 and CDR2: SEHNR and FQNEAQ (reference sequence). There are 18 residues in the CDR3. V lost 5 bases and J lost 4, with 27 bases in between. In DNA, the CDR3 is TGTGCCAGCAGCCCATCCACGCACGTGGGGTGGACAGAGTACGAGCAGTACTTC. Translation gives CASSPSTHVGWTEYEQYF.

This clonotype was seen ten or more times. The rearrangement uses TRBV2 and TRBJ2-1; 8 bases fit TRBD1. Trimming took 7 bases from V and 4 from J; bases not matched to a gene: 6. The germline V gene has CDR1 SNHLY and CDR2 FYNNEI. CDR3 length: 14 residues. This CDR3 is CASTPDRVYNEQFF. In DNA form, the CDR3 reads TGTGCCAGCACTCCGGACAGGGTGTACAATGAGCAGTTCTTC. Using reference TRBV2 and TRBJ2-1 for the parts outside the CDR3, the full variable domain is EPEVTQTPSHQVTQMGQEVILRCVPISNHLYFYWYRQILGQKVEFLVSFYNNEISEKSEIFDDQFSVERPDGSNFTLKIRSTKLEDSAMYFCASTPDRVYNEQFFGPGTRLTVL.

This clonotype was picked up one time. The V and J genes are TRBV19 and TRBJ1-1; D is undetermined. The length of the CDR3 is 14 residues. V lost 1 base and J lost 1, with 7 bases in between. Germline lookup yields CDR1 LNHDA and CDR2 SQIVND (reference sequence). The CDR3 sequence is CASSIVWRNTEAFF. CDR3 coding DNA: TGTGCCAGTAGTATAGTCTGGAGGAACACTGAAGCTTTCTTT.

This clonotype was recorded a few times. The CDR3 region is CASKKRGDTGELFF. The DNA of the CDR3 is TGTGCCAGTAAAAAGCGGGGGGACACCGGGGAGCTGTTTTTT. The chain is built from TRBV19 and TRBJ2-2; 9 bases are shared with TRBD2. The germline V gene has CDR1 LNHDA and CDR2 SQIVND (reference sequence). J lost 3 bases, V lost 7 bases, and 3 bases had no gene match. The CDR3 loop spans 14 amino acids.

This clonotype showed up just a few times. The V call is TRBV19, the J call TRBJ2-5; D remains unclear. The germline V gene encodes CDR1 LNHDA and CDR2 SQIVND (reference sequence). Deletions cut 4 bases from V and 4 bases from J, with 10 bases between. The CDR3 has 13 amino acids. CDR3 region: CASSSDGTETQYF. CDR3 in DNA: TGTGCCAGTAGTAGCGACGGAACAGAGACCCAGTACTTC.

This clonotype was recorded many times. The J gene is TRBJ1-2, the V gene TRBV6-1; no clear D. V was pared by 10 bases and J by 4 bases, with 13 bases between. There are 12 residues in the CDR3. CDR1 is MNHNS and CDR2 is SASEGT in the germline V gene. The CDR3 loop reads CATAEQSYGYTF. CDR3 coding DNA: TGTGCCACAGCAGAGCAGTCCTATGGCTACACCTTC.

A few counts support this clonotype. The gene calls are TRBV4-1 and TRBJ2-1; 11 bases are a match to TRBD2. V trimming: 7 bases; J trimming: 9 bases; junction bases outside the gene matches: 8. CDR1 and CDR2 (germline): MGHRA, YSYEKL. This CDR3 is built from 14 residues. The CDR3 DNA follows: TGCGCCAGCACCCTAGCGGGAGGAGGGCCTGAGCAGTTCTTC. This gives the protein CASTLAGGGPEQFF.